Reported below is one T cell receptor beta chain. Donors in the study were healthy people who gave bone marrow. The data derive from a study of cytomegalovirus exposure and HLA in healthy donors. 60 Vbeta and 13 Jbeta primers were used in PCR. Here immunoSEQ multiplex PCR was the method, and the copy in TCRdb shows in-frame clones only, minus some. The sample has roughly 110,000 clones, around 82% seen once. From germline, CDR1 is LGHNA and CDR2 YNFKEQ. This CDR3 is built from 17 residues. V was cut by 0 bases and J by 2 bases, with 13 bases left in between. The chain carries TRBV4-2 and TRBJ1-4, with TRBD1 as a possible D gene (5 bases). This clonotype was obtained from a woman aged 25 to 45 in good health and CMV-seropositive. Sequenced material: PBMCs. The CDR3 spells CASSQDGGRTTNEKLFF. The DNA for the CDR3 is TGTGCCAGCAGCCAAGATGGGGGGAGGACGACTAATGAAAAACTGTTTTTT.